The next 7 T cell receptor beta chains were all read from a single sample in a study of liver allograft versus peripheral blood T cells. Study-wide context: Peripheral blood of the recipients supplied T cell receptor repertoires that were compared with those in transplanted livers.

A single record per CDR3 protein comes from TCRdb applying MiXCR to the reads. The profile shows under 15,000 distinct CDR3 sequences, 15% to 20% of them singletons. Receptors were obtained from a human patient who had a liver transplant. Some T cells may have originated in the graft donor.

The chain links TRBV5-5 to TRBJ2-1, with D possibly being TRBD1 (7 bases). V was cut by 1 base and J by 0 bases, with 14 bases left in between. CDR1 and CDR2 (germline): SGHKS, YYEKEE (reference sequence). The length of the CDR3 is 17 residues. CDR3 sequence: CASSLSRGDPSYNEQFF. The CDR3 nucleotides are TGTGCCAGCAGCTTGTCCAGGGGGGACCCCTCCTACAATGAGCAGTTCTTC.

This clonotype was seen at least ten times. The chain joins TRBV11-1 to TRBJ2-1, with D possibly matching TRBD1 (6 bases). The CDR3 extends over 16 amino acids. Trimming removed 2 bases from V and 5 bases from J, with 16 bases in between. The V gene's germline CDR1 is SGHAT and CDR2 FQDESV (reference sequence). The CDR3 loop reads CASSLRVIGQNNEQFF. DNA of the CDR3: TGTGCCAGCAGCTTACGGGTAATCGGACAGAACAATGAGCAGTTCTTC.

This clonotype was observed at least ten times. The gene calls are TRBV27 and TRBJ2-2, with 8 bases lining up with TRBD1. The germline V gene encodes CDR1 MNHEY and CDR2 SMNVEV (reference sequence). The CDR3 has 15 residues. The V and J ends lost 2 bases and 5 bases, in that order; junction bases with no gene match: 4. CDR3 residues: CASSLGTGKTGELFF. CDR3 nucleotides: TGTGCCAGCAGTTTAGGGACAGGCAAGACCGGGGAGCTGTTTTTT.

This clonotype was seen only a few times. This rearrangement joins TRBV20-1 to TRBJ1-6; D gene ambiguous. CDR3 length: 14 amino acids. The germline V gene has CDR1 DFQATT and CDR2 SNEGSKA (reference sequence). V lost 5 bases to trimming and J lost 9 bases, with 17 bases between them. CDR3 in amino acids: CSAAPFGRSSPLHF. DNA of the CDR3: TGCAGTGCTGCACCCTTTGGAAGAAGTTCACCCCTCCACTTT.

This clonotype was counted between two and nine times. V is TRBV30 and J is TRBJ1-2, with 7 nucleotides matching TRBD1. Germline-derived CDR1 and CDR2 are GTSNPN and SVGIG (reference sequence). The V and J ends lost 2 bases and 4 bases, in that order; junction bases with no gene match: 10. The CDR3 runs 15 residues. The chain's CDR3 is CAWSRLAGGGYGYTF. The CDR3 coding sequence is TGTGCCTGGAGTCGGTTGGCAGGGGGTGGCTATGGCTACACCTTC.

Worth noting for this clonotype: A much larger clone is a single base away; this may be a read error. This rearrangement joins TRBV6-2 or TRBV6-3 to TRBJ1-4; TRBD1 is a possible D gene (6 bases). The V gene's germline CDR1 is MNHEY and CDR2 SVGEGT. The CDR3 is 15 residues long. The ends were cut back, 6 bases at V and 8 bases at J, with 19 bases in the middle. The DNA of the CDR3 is TGTGCCAGCAGGAGACAGGCCCGAACCGGCGAAAAACTGTTTTTT. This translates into CASRRQARTGEKLFF.

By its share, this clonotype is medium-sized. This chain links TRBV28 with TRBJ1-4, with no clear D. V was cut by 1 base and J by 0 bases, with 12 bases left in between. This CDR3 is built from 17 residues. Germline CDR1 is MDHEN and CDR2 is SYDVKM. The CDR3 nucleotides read TGTGCCAGCAGTTTATCTGGTAATCCCGCAACTAATGAAAAACTGTTTTTT. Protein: CASSLSGNPATNEKLFF.